The clone carrying this T cell receptor (beta chain) has a single count. As yet, its antigen is unknown. The table came from immunoSEQ multiplex PCR; TCRdb's copy has only in-frame clones and leaves some out. The sample holds about 50,000 clones, more than 80% seen once. This sample is part of a study of T cell responses to AZD1222 COVID-19 vaccine. Germline assignment: CDR1 MNHEY and CDR2 SVGEGT. The CDR3 is 14 amino acids. V lost 0 bases and J 4 bases, leaving 10 bases between the germline ends. Points from the study as a whole: Clonal diversity may have been underestimated in mostly white British donors. Receipt of two AZD1222 doses was followed by a rise in Spike-specific TCR breadth and depth.

Sequencing used peripheral blood, obtained on day 0 of MenACWY control vaccination. The sequence derives from an adult in good health. The chain is built from TRBV6-2 or TRBV6-3 and TRBJ2-7; D is ambiguous. CDR3 region: CASSYSTVPYEQYF. CDR3 nucleotide sequence: TGTGCCAGCAGTTACTCCACGGTCCCTTACGAGCAGTACTTC.